The 4 T cell receptor beta chains in this list originate from one sample, sequenced in a study of blood T cell repertoires in COVID-19. Produced via immunoSEQ multiplex PCR; TCRdb's table is partial and in-frame only. The sample has approximately 70,000 clones; about four fifths are singletons. The sample taken for sequencing was peripheral blood. The source of these receptors is a man aged 55 to 70 with COVID-19, enrolled during active disease.

This clone was recorded once. V usage is TRBV27 and J usage is TRBJ2-1; TRBD2 matches 9 bases. In germline, CDR1 is MNHEY, CDR2 SMNVEV (reference sequence). The CDR3 contains 15 residues. With V trimmed by 6 bases and J by 7 bases, 10 bases remained unmatched. The chain's CDR3 is CASRFSGGPGNEQFF. CDR3 sequence (DNA): TGTGCCAGCAGGTTTAGCGGGGGCCCCGGGAATGAGCAGTTCTTC.

The chain recombines TRBV6-5 with TRBJ2-2, with 9 bases identical to TRBD2. The CDR3 is 15 residues long. V shed 5 bases and J 9 bases; nucleotides not matched to a gene: 10. Germline CDR1 is MNHEY and CDR2 is SVGAGI. The CDR3 spells CASSPTLGLARELFF. For the CDR3, the DNA is TGTGCCAGCAGTCCAACCCTAGGACTAGCGAGGGAGCTGTTTTTT.

This chain joins TRBV3-1 (or the pseudogene TRBV3-2) and TRBJ2-3; no reliable D call. Per germline, CDR1 LGHDT and CDR2 YNNKEL (reference sequence). The CDR3 covers 13 residues. V shed 4 bases and J shed 3 bases, with 8 bases lying between them. CDR3 coding DNA: TGTGCCAGCAGCCCGATAGTGACAGATACGCAGTATTTT. Residues: CASSPIVTDTQYF.

The V and J genes are TRBV7-3 and TRBJ2-1; TRBD1 matches at 8 bases. J lost 7 bases, V lost 4 bases, and 9 bases had no gene match. The V gene's germline CDR1 is SGHTA and CDR2 FQGTGA. The CDR3 contains 15 residues. CDR3 nucleotide sequence: TGTGCCAGCAGCTCAGGACAGGGACCCTTAAATGAGCAGTTCTTC. Translating it yields CASSSGQGPLNEQFF.